Following are 8 T cell receptor beta chains from one sample sequenced in a study of blood T cell repertoires in COVID-19. Clones were read by immunoSEQ multiplex PCR, and TCRdb kept only the in-frame ones, dropping some. The table lists around 200,000 clones, less than 90% of them singletons, with less than 25% in the top ten. What was sequenced was peripheral blood. These receptors were collected from a man between 65 and 85 years old with active or convalescent COVID-19.

V usage is TRBV28 and J usage is TRBJ1-1, with TRBD1 matching 9 bases. This CDR3 comprises 16 residues. Germline-derived CDR1 and CDR2 are MDHEN and SYDVKM. V was pared by 5 bases and J by 0 bases, with 7 bases of the junction left unmatched. The CDR3 is CASSPDRGWLNTEAFF. The CDR3 DNA reads TGTGCCAGCAGTCCCGACAGGGGGTGGTTGAACACTGAAGCTTTCTTT.

The rearrangement links TRBV18 to TRBJ1-2, with D uncertain. With 6 bases removed from V and 6 bases from J, the gap between germline ends came to 11 bases. Germline V lookup: CDR1 KGHSH, CDR2 LQKENI. The CDR3 length is 12 residues. CDR3 protein: CASSEGVDGYTF. The CDR3 bases are TGTGCCAGCTCTGAAGGAGTGGATGGCTACACCTTC.

The V gene is TRBV9, the J gene TRBJ2-1; 7 bases line up with TRBD1. Trimming at V came to 6 bases and at J to 6 bases, leaving 12 bases not matched to a gene. The CDR3 contains 15 residues. Germline values: CDR1 SGDLS, CDR2 YYNGEE. This CDR3 is CASTSGDRDINEQFF. The DNA of the CDR3 is TGTGCCAGCACCTCGGGTGACAGGGATATCAATGAGCAGTTCTTC.

The V and J genes are TRBV10-1 and TRBJ1-4; 7 bases line up with TRBD1. The CDR3 is 15 residues long. J was trimmed by 8 bases and V by 0 bases; bases with no gene match: 6. CDR1 WNHNN and CDR2 SYGVQD come from the germline V gene (reference sequence). CDR3 in amino acids: CASSESTGFGEKLFF. The CDR3 DNA reads as TGCGCCAGCAGTGAGTCGACAGGGTTCGGGGAAAAACTGTTTTTT.

In its sample, this clone was seen once. This chain joins TRBV11-3 and TRBJ2-2, with D perhaps matching TRBD2 (5 bases). From germline, CDR1 is SGHNT and CDR2 YENEEA. Trimming left V 2 bases short and J 2 bases short, with 12 bases between. The CDR3 loop spans 16 amino acids. The CDR3 region has the DNA TGTGCCAGCAGCTTATATGTGGGAGCAAACACCGGGGAGCTGTTTTTT. It codes for CASSLYVGANTGELFF.

This chain connects TRBV7-3 to TRBJ1-2, with TRBD1 matching over 8 bases. Germline V gene data show CDR1 as SGHTA and CDR2 as FQGTGA. The CDR3 extends over 15 amino acids. The V segment lost 5 bases and the J segment 4 bases; nucleotides outside the gene matches: 9. Here the CDR3 DNA reads TGTGCCAGCAGCCCAGGGGCGACAGGGGTCTATGGCTACACCTTC. Amino acids: CASSPGATGVYGYTF.

This chain links TRBV24-1 with TRBJ2-2; TRBD2 is a possible D gene (6 bases). The V end lost 5 bases, the J end lost 1 base, and 13 bases lay between the germline ends. CDR3 length equals 16 residues. The germline gives CDR1 KGHDR, CDR2 SFDVKD. The CDR3 DNA reads TGTGCCACCAGTGGTAATAGCGGAGGGAACACCGGGGAGCTGTTTTTT. Translated: CATSGNSGGNTGELFF.

The chain is built from TRBV11-2 and TRBJ2-1; 7 bases are shared with TRBD2. Germline CDR1 and CDR2: SGHAT and FQNNGV. The V and J ends lost 4 bases and 9 bases, in that order; junction bases with no gene match: 15. This CDR3 is 16 amino acids long. CDR3 nucleotide sequence: TGTGCCAGCAGCTCCCCGGGAGGCCCTTTTCAGGGTGAGCAGTTCTTC. It yields the protein CASSSPGGPFQGEQFF. Using reference TRBV11-2 and TRBJ2-1 for the parts outside the CDR3, the full variable domain is EAGVAQSPRYKIIEKRQSVAFWCNPISGHATLYWYQQILGQGPKLLIQFQNNGVVDDSQLPKDRFSAERLKGVDSTLKIQPAKLEDSAVYLCASSSPGGPFQGEQFFGPGTRLTVL.